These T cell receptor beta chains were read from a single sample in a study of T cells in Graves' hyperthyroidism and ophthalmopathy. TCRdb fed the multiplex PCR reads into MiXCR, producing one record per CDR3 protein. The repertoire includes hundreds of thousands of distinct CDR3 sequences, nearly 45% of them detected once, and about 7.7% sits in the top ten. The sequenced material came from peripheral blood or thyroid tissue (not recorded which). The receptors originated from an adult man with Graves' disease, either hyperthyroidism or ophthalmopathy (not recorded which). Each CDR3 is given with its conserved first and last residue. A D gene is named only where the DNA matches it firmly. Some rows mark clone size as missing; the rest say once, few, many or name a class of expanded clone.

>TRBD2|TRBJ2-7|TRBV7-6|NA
TGTGCCAGCAGCCCACTAGCGGAATGGGGCGAGCAGTACTTC
CASSPLAEWGEQYF
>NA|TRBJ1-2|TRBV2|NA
TGTGCCAGCATGCAGGGGACGTCTGGCTACACCTTC
CASMQGTSGYTF
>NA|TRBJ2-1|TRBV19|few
TGTGCCAGTAGTAGTTTAGGGACCTACAATGAGCAGTTCTTC
CASSSLGTYNEQFF
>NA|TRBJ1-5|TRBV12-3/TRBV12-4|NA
TGTGCCAGCAGTTTTGTGCCCGGAGGAAGCAATCAGCCCCAGCATTTT
CASSFVPGGSNQPQHF
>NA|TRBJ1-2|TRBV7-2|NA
TGTGCCAGCAGCTTCCGGGACAATGGCTACACCTTC
CASSFRDNGYTF
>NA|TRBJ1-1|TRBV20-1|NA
TGCAGTGCAAGGAAGGGAAGGGGGGGATTCTATGAAGCTTTCTTT
CSARKGRGGFYEAFF
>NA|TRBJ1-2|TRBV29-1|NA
TGCAGCGTTGTGGGCCAAACAGGAGAATTTTCCTATGGCTACACCTTC
CSVVGQTGEFSYGYTF
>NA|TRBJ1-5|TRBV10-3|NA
TGTGCCATCAGTGAGTCGGGCGGTAACAGCAATCAGCCCCAGCATTTT
CAISESGGNSNQPQHF
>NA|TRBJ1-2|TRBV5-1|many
TGCGCCAGCAGCTCCCGGGACGTAGTCTATGGCTACACCTTC
CASSSRDVVYGYTF
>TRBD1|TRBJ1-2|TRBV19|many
TGTGCCAGTAGTTTCGGACAGGACAGCTATGGCTACACCTTC
CASSFGQDSYGYTF
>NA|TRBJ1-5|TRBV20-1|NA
TGCAGTGCTAGATATGGGGAGGGTCAGCCCCAGCATTTT
CSARYGEGQPQHF
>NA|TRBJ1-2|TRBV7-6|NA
TGTGCCAGCAGCCGAGGACAGAACTATGGCCACACCTTC
CASSRGQNYGHTF
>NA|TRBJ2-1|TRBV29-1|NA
TGCAGCGTTGAAGGCCCTAGCAGAAAGTCGTATAATGAGCAGTTCTTC
CSVEGPSRKSYNEQFF
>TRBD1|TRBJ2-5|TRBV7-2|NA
TGTGCCAGCAGTTTAGGCCAGGGGGCGGGGGAGACCCAGTACTTC
CASSLGQGAGETQYF
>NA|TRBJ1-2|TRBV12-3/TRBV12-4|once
TGTGCCAGCAGCTTAGCCAGAAACCGCTATGGCTACACCTTC
CASSLARNRYGYTF
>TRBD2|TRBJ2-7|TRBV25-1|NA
TGTGCCAGCAGTCCGCGGGGGGACCAAGGCGAGCAGTACTTC
CASSPRGDQGEQYF
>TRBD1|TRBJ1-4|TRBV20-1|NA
TGCAGTGCTAGAGATTACAGGGGCAGTAATGAAAAACTGTTTTTT
CSARDYRGSNEKLFF